Shown below are 27 T cell receptor beta chains from a single sample sequenced in a study of blood T cells in healthy people across ages. Using a J-beta primer mix together with a sample-barcoded 5' primer, a second PCR was run for roughly 6 to 12 cycles. A single record per CDR3 protein comes from TCRdb applying MiXCR to the 5' RACE reads. The sample carries approximately 900,000 distinct CDR3 sequences, about 44% recorded once. The sequenced material came from blood. Source of these receptors: a man between 25 and 39 years old in good health.

The rearrangement joins TRBV7-9 to TRBJ1-2; the D gene is possibly TRBD1 (5 bases). Germline V gene sequence: CDR1 SEHNR, CDR2 FQNEAQ (reference sequence). This CDR3 has 17 residues. The V and J ends lost 3 bases and 0 bases respectively, with 17 bases between them. CDR3 region: CASSFPRGPQPNYGYTF. CDR3 DNA sequence: TGTGCCAGCAGCTTCCCCCGGGGCCCCCAACCTAACTATGGCTACACCTTC.

V gene TRBV6-5 combines with J gene TRBJ1-5, with D possibly matching TRBD1 (6 bases). The germline V gene has CDR1 MNHEY and CDR2 SVGAGI. V was pared by 6 bases and J by 2 bases, with 14 bases between. The CDR3 covers 15 residues. The CDR3 nucleotides are TGTGCCAGCAGGAGACAGGTCTACGGCAATCAGCCCCAGCATTTT. As protein: CASRRQVYGNQPQHF.

This clonotype was counted a few times. This chain connects TRBV3-1 to TRBJ1-4; weak D call: TRBD1 (5 bases). V gave up 5 bases and J gave up 5 bases, with 12 bases separating them. Germline loops: CDR1 LGHDT, CDR2 YNNKEL (reference sequence). CDR3 length equals 14 residues. The CDR3 sequence is CASSWSGGNEKLFF. CDR3 nucleotides: TGTGCCAGCAGCTGGTCTGGGGGGAATGAAAAACTGTTTTTT.

The chain carries TRBV7-2 and TRBJ2-7, with 8 positions matching TRBD1. Judging by the DNA end, TRBJ2-5 fits better; the J call may be wrong. In germline, CDR1 is SGHTA, CDR2 FQGNSA. This CDR3 has 16 residues. CDR3 coding DNA: TGTGCCAGCAGCTCGGTCGACAGGGGACGACAAGAGACCCAGTACTTC. Translating it yields CASSSVDRGRQETQYF.

As concerns this clonotype: Since a much larger clone is just one base distant, this may be a read error. The chain links TRBV10-3 to TRBJ2-2; 7 bases fit TRBD1. In germline, CDR1 is ENHRY, CDR2 SYGVKD. J was trimmed by 2 bases and V by 8 bases; bases with no gene match: 5. The length of the CDR3 is 14 residues. CDR3 bases: TGTGCCATCGGGGACAGCTATAACACCGGGGAGCTGTTTTTT. Protein product: CAIGDSYNTGELFF.

The table lists this clonotype with a few counts. The chain recombines TRBV20-1 with TRBJ2-5, with 10 bases that match TRBD2. V lost 6 bases to trimming and J lost 2 bases; unmatched junction nucleotides: 9. CDR1 and CDR2 (germline): DFQATT, SNEGSKA (reference sequence). This CDR3 has 15 residues. The CDR3 region has the DNA TGCAGTGCACATTTAGCGGGGGGTCATCAAGAGACCCAGTACTTC. Translation gives CSAHLAGGHQETQYF.

The chain recombines TRBV2 with TRBJ2-7; no reliable D call. In germline, CDR1 is SNHLY, CDR2 FYNNEI. The CDR3 runs to 16 residues. The V gene lost 2 bases and the J gene lost 0 bases, with 14 bases spanning the gap. The CDR3 DNA is TGTGCCAGCAGTGAACCCACGGAGCCTAGCTCCTACGAGCAGTACTTC. Amino acids: CASSEPTEPSSYEQYF.

This clonotype has just a few counts. A much larger clone differs by one base, so this may be a read error. The chain uses TRBV6-2 or TRBV6-3 and TRBJ2-1; 10 bases fit TRBD1. This CDR3 has 15 amino acids. Losses at the gene ends were 10 bases for V and 3 bases for J; bases not matched to a gene: 9. In germline, CDR1 is MNHEY, CDR2 SVGEGT. This CDR3 is CATGPGTGVYNEQFF. The CDR3 DNA reads as TGTGCCACCGGCCCCGGGACAGGGGTCTACAATGAGCAGTTCTTC.

J is TRBJ2-7 and V is TRBV5-1; 9 positions match TRBD1. This CDR3 has 15 residues. V trimming: 5 bases; J trimming: 1 base; junction bases outside the gene matches: 7. The V gene's germline CDR1 is SGHRS and CDR2 YFSETQ. The CDR3 DNA reads TGCGCCAGCAGTCATCCGGGACAGGGTTCCTACGAGCAGTACTTC. It is translated as CASSHPGQGSYEQYF.

This clonotype showed up just a few times. The V and J genes are TRBV4-2 and TRBJ2-1; D is possibly TRBD2 (6 bases). Trimming cost V 4 bases and J 4 bases, with 11 bases left between them. CDR1 is LGHNA and CDR2 is YNFKEQ in the germline V gene. This CDR3 has 14 residues. The CDR3 DNA is TGTGCCAGCAGCCGGGAGGCTTTTTACAATGAGCAGTTCTTC. Translation: CASSREAFYNEQFF.

This clonotype was observed a few times. The V and J genes are TRBV7-2 and TRBJ2-3; TRBD2 aligns across 11 bases. The CDR3 totals 15 residues. Germline V gene lookup returns CDR1 SGHTA and CDR2 FQGNSA. J was trimmed by 7 bases and V by 1 base; bases with no gene match: 4. The CDR3 bases are TGTGCCAGCAGCTTAGTAGCGGGGGGGCAGAATACGCAGTATTTT. This codes for CASSLVAGGQNTQYF. The full variable domain, with the rest looked up from reference TRBV7-2 and TRBJ2-3, is GAGVSQSPSNKVTEKGKDVELRCDPISGHTALYWYRQSLGQGLEFLIYFQGNSAPDKSGLPSDRFSAERTGGSVSTLTIQRTQQEDSAVYLCASSLVAGGQNTQYFGPGTRLTVL.

In DNA form, the CDR3 reads TGTGCCAGCAGCACGGACAGGAGACGTGAAGCTTTCTTT. Amino acids: CASSTDRRREAFF. The genes are TRBV7-9 and TRBJ1-1, with 7 bases fitting TRBD1. The junction had 7 bases not matched to a gene; V was cut back by 5 bases and J by 7 bases. Germline V gene sequence: CDR1 SEHNR, CDR2 FQNEAQ (reference sequence). The CDR3 is made up of 13 amino acids.

This clonotype showed up just a few times. The V call is TRBV7-9, the J call TRBJ2-1, with 11 bases matching TRBD2. This CDR3 spans 17 amino acids. Germline lookup yields CDR1 SEHNR and CDR2 FQNEAQ (reference sequence). Trimming cost V 3 bases and J 3 bases; bases outside gene matches: 7. This chain's CDR3 is CASSFSTSGEFYNEQFF. The CDR3 DNA reads TGTGCCAGCAGCTTTTCGACTAGCGGGGAATTCTACAATGAGCAGTTCTTC.

This clonotype turned up a few times. The CDR3: CASSLEGGANQPQHF. CDR3 nucleotide sequence: TGCGCCAGCAGCTTGGAAGGGGGTGCAAATCAGCCCCAGCATTTT. The chain combines TRBV5-1 with TRBJ1-5; D is perhaps TRBD1 (6 bases). CDR3 length: 15 residues. The ends were cut back, 0 bases at V and 4 bases at J, with 11 bases in the middle. Per germline, CDR1 SGHRS and CDR2 YFSETQ.

This clonotype has just a few counts. The rearrangement joins TRBV24-1 to TRBJ2-3; 9 bases match TRBD1. CDR3 length equals 17 residues. V shed 1 base, J shed 2 bases, and the junction held 6 bases outside the gene matches. Per the germline V gene, CDR1 is KGHDR and CDR2 is SFDVKD. This chain's CDR3 is CATSDFMGTGTTDTQYF. The CDR3 DNA reads as TGTGCCACCAGTGATTTTATGGGGACAGGGACCACAGATACGCAGTATTTT.

This clonotype was seen only a few times. The rearrangement links TRBV28 to TRBJ1-6, with 9 bases identical to TRBD1. The CDR3 totals 17 residues. J was trimmed by 4 bases and V by 5 bases; bases with no gene match: 9. Per the germline V gene, CDR1 is MDHEN and CDR2 is SYDVKM. CDR3 DNA: TGTGCCAGCAGTGCCTCCCCCGACAGGGGGTATAATTCACCCCTCCACTTT. This encodes CASSASPDRGYNSPLHF.

The chain carries TRBV7-3 and TRBJ2-3, with D possibly being TRBD2 (6 bases). From germline, CDR1 is SGHTA and CDR2 FQGTGA. V shed 6 bases and J shed 1 base, with 20 bases lying between them. The CDR3 consists of 17 residues. This chain's CDR3 is CASSPTIPGRRTDTQYF. CDR3 sequence (DNA): TGTGCCAGCAGTCCTACTATACCAGGGAGGCGCACAGATACGCAGTATTTT.

The chain carries TRBV21-1 and TRBJ2-4; TRBD1, as called in the table, went unchecked against the DNA. TRBJ2-7 matches the DNA end more closely, so the J call is doubtful. TRBV21-1 is termed a pseudogene. The CDR3 has 13 residues. The CDR3: CASSKDRDDEQYF. The CDR3 nucleotides are TGTGCCAGCAGCAAAGACAGGGATGACGAGCAGTACTTC.

This clonotype was seen only a few times. The V and J genes are TRBV4-1 and TRBJ2-3; D is undetermined. The CDR3 covers 13 residues. The ends were cut back, 5 bases at V and 6 bases at J, with 12 bases in the middle. In germline, CDR1 is MGHRA, CDR2 YSYEKL. CDR3 sequence reads: CASSAPLRDTQYF. The CDR3 DNA sequence: TGCGCCAGCAGCGCGCCTCTGAGGGATACGCAGTATTTT.

This chain links TRBV4-1 with TRBJ2-7, with D possibly being TRBD2 (5 bases). Germline CDR1 and CDR2: MGHRA and YSYEKL. The V end was cut by 0 bases, the J end by 3 bases, with 9 bases between. The CDR3 totals 14 residues. CDR3 protein: CASSQDLGDYEQYF. Here the CDR3 DNA reads TGCGCCAGCAGCCAAGATCTCGGGGACTACGAGCAGTACTTC.

V usage is TRBV1 and J usage is TRBJ2-1. The end of the DNA fits TRBJ2-7 better, so the J call may be wrong. TRBV1 is described as a pseudogene. There are 11 residues in the CDR3. DNA for the CDR3: TGCACCAGCAGCCAAAACGGCGAGCAGTACTTC. Residues: CTSSQNGEQYF.

The sample holds many counts of this clonotype. The chain recombines TRBV29-1 with TRBJ2-7; D unclear. Germline values: CDR1 SQVTM, CDR2 ANQGSEA. Trimming shortened V by 4 bases and J by 0 bases, and 10 bases separated the two germline ends. The CDR3 is 13 amino acids. The CDR3 DNA is TGCAGCGTTGGAGGATCCCTCTCCTACGAGCAGTACTTC. Its translation is CSVGGSLSYEQYF.

This chain connects TRBV6-1 to TRBJ1-1; unclear D gene. In germline, CDR1 is MNHNS, CDR2 SASEGT. Trimming stripped 1 base from V and 7 bases from J, with 4 bases between. The CDR3 runs 11 residues. The chain's CDR3 is CASSEGYEAFF. The CDR3 DNA follows: TGTGCCAGCAGTGAAGGGTATGAAGCTTTCTTT.

The chain combines TRBV25-1 with TRBJ2-5; either TRBD1 or TRBD2 may supply D (5 bases each). In germline, CDR1 is MGHDK, CDR2 SYGVNS. The CDR3 consists of 15 residues. The V end lost 1 base, the J end lost 5 bases, and 14 bases lay between the germline ends. CDR3 sequence reads: CASSESDSGSETQYF. The CDR3 DNA reads as TGTGCCAGCAGTGAATCGGACTCAGGGTCGGAGACCCAGTACTTC.

J is TRBJ2-3 and V is TRBV5-1; D possibly uses TRBD1 or TRBD2 (5 bases each). In germline, CDR1 is SGHRS, CDR2 YFSETQ. The V gene lost 0 bases and the J gene lost 6 bases, with 14 bases spanning the gap. CDR3 length: 15 residues. The DNA for the CDR3 is TGCGCCAGCAGCTTGGGCGACGGGGCAGGGGATACGCAGTATTTT. Protein product: CASSLGDGAGDTQYF.

This chain uses TRBV28 with TRBJ1-2, with D possibly being TRBD1 (5 bases). The CDR3 is made up of 16 amino acids. In germline, CDR1 is MDHEN, CDR2 SYDVKM. Trimming pared 1 base from V and 1 base from J, leaving 13 bases between. CDR3 region: CASSLLGRARNYGYTF. CDR3 nucleotides: TGTGCCAGCAGTTTATTGGGCAGGGCACGTAACTATGGCTACACCTTC.

This clonotype was observed a single time. An end of the junction does not agree with germline; a read error may underlie this. The chain links TRBV20-1 to TRBJ1-5, with D unclear. The CDR3 spans 12 residues. Germline CDR1 DFQATT, CDR2 SNEGSKA (reference sequence). This CDR3 is CSARGGNQPRHF. DNA of the CDR3: TGCAGTGCTAGAGGAGGGAATCAGCCCCGGCATTTT.